This note documents a single T cell receptor (beta chain) sequence. Its cognate antigen is unknown. The data originate from a study of shared clonotypes between healthy human individuals. The wider study: Three plates were used per donor for CD4 naive, three for CD4 memory, two for CD8 naive and one for CD8 memory. Study results and limitations: The donor pool, a small one, limited the genetic and exposure-history diversity represented. Clonotype sharing among donors, it was expected, would be affected by sequencing depth.

The naive CD8 population came from CD45RO-negative cells selected for CCR7, without terminally differentiated effector memory CD45RA+ cells. V was cut by 4 bases and J by 2 bases, with 10 bases left in between. Germline-derived CDR1 and CDR2 are SGDLS and YYNGEE. The CDR3 contains 14 residues. Replicate PCRs run on sorted subsets employed approximately 200 ng DNA, 30,000 to 35,000 T cell genomes. Assay used: immunoSEQ multiplex PCR; TCRdb lists only in-frame clones, some missing. The repertoire includes around 1.9 million clones, around 95% of them detected once, and less than 2% sits in the top ten.

Sequencing was performed on naive CD8+ T cells from PBMCs. The V gene is TRBV9, the J gene TRBJ2-1, with D unresolved. The receptor's source is a man younger than 30 in good health. Some clones in this sample may be carry-over from other donors' samples. For the CDR3, the DNA is TGTGCCAGCAGCCAAGCTCCCACCTACAATGAGCAGTTCTTC. This sequence encodes CASSQAPTYNEQFF.